The clone carrying this T cell receptor beta chain has ten or more counts. Its antigen is currently unknown. The data were taken from a study of T-cell memory formation after mild COVID-19. Study in general: TCR clusters showed largely donor specificity. Study-wide points: Contracting clones, day 15 to 85, had balanced CD4/CD8, and later expanders favored CD4+. The authors left the SARS-CoV-2 specificity of second-wave clones peaking on day 37 unconfirmed.

Amplification by 5'RACE using constant-segment primers produced TCR alpha and TCR beta cDNA libraries that carried sample barcodes and UMIs. TCRdb processed the 5' RACE reads anew with MiXCR; each CDR3 protein has one entry. The table records 470,000 or so distinct CDR3 sequences, 18% of them present only once. The trim removed 2 bases at V and 4 bases at J, leaving 6 bases unmatched. This CDR3 contains 14 residues. Germline-derived CDR1 and CDR2 are SGHRS and YFSETQ. The TCR originated in an adult woman who had mild COVID-19 (a few samples of this study predate the infection). Cell type and time point are not known. Specimen: PBMCs or a T cell subset sorted from them (not recorded which). This rearrangement joins TRBV5-1 to TRBJ2-7, with TRBD1 matching 7 bases. The CDR3 sequence: CASSLDREKYEQYF. CDR3 bases: TGCGCCAGCAGCTTAGACAGGGAGAAGTACGAGCAGTACTTC.